This record looks at one T cell receptor beta chain sequence and its context. Antigen unknown. Germline lookup yields CDR1 MNHEY and CDR2 SVGAGI. Trimming cost V 6 bases and J 3 bases; bases outside gene matches: 10. The CDR3 runs 16 residues. The authors reverse transcribed all of the isolated RNA, so sequencing captured expressed TCRB transcripts. The protocol was immunoSEQ multiplex PCR, while the TCRdb copy is restricted to in-frame clones and leaves out a portion. The data show fewer than 350,000 clones, with over 12% seen just once and more than 0.015% held by the top ten. This sample was taken from a study of beta chain features in type 1 diabetes. The study, taken as a whole, reports: The study found fewer insertions and more deletions at VDJ junctions in type 1 diabetes patients. Patients with Type 1 diabetes showed moderately but significantly shorter TCRB CDR3s in all four CD4+ subsets.

This sequence was found in a man between 18 and 29 years old with type 1 diabetes. The sequenced sample was naive CD4+ T cells from blood. The rearrangement joins TRBV6-5 to TRBJ2-7; 11 bases are a match to TRBD2. The CDR3 sequence: CASRYREGLADYEQYF. The CDR3 DNA reads as TGTGCCAGCAGGTACAGGGAGGGACTAGCGGACTACGAGCAGTACTTC.